The 29 T cell receptor beta chains given below trace back to one sample, sequenced in a study of T cell responses to AZD1222 COVID-19 vaccine. Clones were sequenced by immunoSEQ multiplex PCR, and TCRdb holds only the in-frame ones, with some missing. The table records roughly 200,000 clones, 85% to 95% of them present only once. The sample here was peripheral blood, taken 28 days after the second dose of the MenACWY control vaccine. The source is an adult who received the MenACWY meningococcal vaccine as a control.

The genes are TRBV5-1 and TRBJ2-2, with D tentatively TRBD1 or TRBD2 (5 bases each). CDR1 and CDR2 from the germline V gene are SGHRS and YFSETQ. The CDR3 sequence is 18 residues long. V dropped 1 base and J dropped 5 bases, with 21 bases sitting between them. The DNA for the CDR3 is TGCGCCAGCAGCTTGAGGCTCCCGGGGACCCCGGGTACCGGGGAGCTGTTTTTT. This codes for CASSLRLPGTPGTGELFF.

The chain links TRBV19 to TRBJ1-6; D not certain. Germline-derived CDR1 and CDR2 are LNHDA and SQIVND (reference sequence). The CDR3 has 12 residues. Trimming removed 5 bases at V and 9 bases at J, with 8 bases between. CDR3 nucleotide sequence: TGTGCCAGTAGTTGGGAAAGTTCACCCCTCCACTTT. As protein: CASSWESSPLHF.

The gene calls are TRBV5-1 and TRBJ1-2; D might be TRBD1 (6 bases). V lost 0 bases and J 0 bases, leaving 12 bases between the germline ends. The CDR3 is 16 residues long. CDR1 and CDR2 (germline): SGHRS, YFSETQ. In nucleotides, the CDR3 is TGCGCCAGCAGCTTGGACGGGACAACAACTAACTATGGCTACACCTTC. Translated, it gives CASSLDGTTTNYGYTF.

This chain links TRBV9 with TRBJ1-6, with D hard to call. V was cut by 4 bases and J by 0 bases, with 11 bases left in between. This CDR3 is 16 amino acids long. CDR1 is SGDLS and CDR2 is YYNGEE in the germline V gene. The CDR3 DNA follows: TGTGCCAGCAGCCCCCACGGGAGCTCCTATAATTCACCCCTCCACTTT. It is translated as CASSPHGSSYNSPLHF.

This clone was recorded a few times. The chain uses TRBV2 and TRBJ2-7; D ambiguous. V lost 6 bases and J lost 5, with 11 bases in between. This CDR3 is 12 amino acids long. The germline CDR1 and CDR2 sequences are SNHLY and FYNNEI. CDR3 DNA sequence: TGTGCCAGCAGGGCAGACGGCAACGAGCAGTACTTC. It codes for CASRADGNEQYF. The full variable domain, with the rest looked up from reference TRBV2 and TRBJ2-7, is EPEVTQTPSHQVTQMGQEVILRCVPISNHLYFYWYRQILGQKVEFLVSFYNNEISEKSEIFDDQFSVERPDGSNFTLKIRSTKLEDSAMYFCASRADGNEQYFGPGTRLTVT.

V is TRBV9 and J is TRBJ2-1, with D uncertain. The length of the CDR3 is 14 residues. Germline CDR1 is SGDLS and CDR2 is YYNGEE. V was pared by 0 bases and J by 2 bases, with 6 bases between. The CDR3 sequence: CASSVDSTYNEQFF. The CDR3 DNA reads as TGTGCCAGCAGCGTAGATTCTACCTACAATGAGCAGTTCTTC. Full variable domain (remainder filled in from reference TRBV9 and TRBJ2-1): DSGVTQTPKHLITATGQRVTLRCSPRSGDLSVYWYQQSLDQGLQFLIQYYNGEERAKGNILERFSAQQFPDLHSELNLSSLELGDSALYFCASSVDSTYNEQFFGPGTRLTVL.

Regarding this clone: Additional DNA sequences in this sample encode the identical CDR3. V usage is TRBV2 and J usage is TRBJ1-5, with 9 bases identical to TRBD1. Germline V gene data show CDR1 as SNHLY and CDR2 as FYNNEI. V shed 7 bases and J 4 bases; nucleotides not matched to a gene: 2. This CDR3 has 13 amino acids. The CDR3 spells CASKGQGNQPQHF. As DNA, the CDR3 is TGTGCCAGCAAGGGACAGGGTAATCAGCCCCAGCATTTT.

V usage is TRBV19 and J usage is TRBJ1-5, with D perhaps TRBD1 (5 bases). This CDR3 has 14 amino acids. V was cut by 6 bases and J by 0 bases, with 9 bases left in between. Germline CDR1 LNHDA, CDR2 SQIVND (reference sequence). CDR3 protein: CASRTEYSNQPQHF. The DNA for the CDR3 is TGTGCCAGTAGGACAGAGTATAGCAATCAGCCCCAGCATTTT.

This chain uses TRBV7-6 with TRBJ2-1, with 8 bases aligning to TRBD2. In germline, CDR1 is SGHVS, CDR2 FNYEAQ. This CDR3 spans 14 amino acids. Trimming removed 4 bases from V and 4 bases from J; junction bases left unmatched: 3. CDR3 DNA sequence: TGTGCCAGCAGCTCGGGGGGGCGATACAATGAGCAGTTCTTC. Residues: CASSSGGRYNEQFF.

This chain uses TRBV7-2 with TRBJ1-1; a possible D gene is TRBD1 (5 bases). This CDR3 is built from 13 residues. The germline V and J ends were trimmed by 5 bases and 5 bases, with 12 bases remaining between them. The germline CDR1 and CDR2 sequences are SGHTA and FQGNSA. The CDR3 nucleotides read TGTGCCAGCAGCCCCGTGGGGCGTACTGAAGCTTTCTTT. It translates to CASSPVGRTEAFF.

V and J are TRBV18 and TRBJ2-7; D gene uncertain. The CDR3 has 14 residues. The germline V gene has CDR1 KGHSH and CDR2 LQKENI. Trimming cost V 0 bases and J 6 bases, with 12 bases left between them. CDR3 DNA sequence: TGTGCCAGCTCACCACCTAGCAGTCTTAGCGAGCAGTACTTC. As protein: CASSPPSSLSEQYF.

The gene calls are TRBV7-8 and TRBJ2-7; the D gene is possibly TRBD1 (6 bases). The CDR3 loop spans 14 amino acids. Germline V gives CDR1 SGHVS, CDR2 FQNEAQ. V was clipped by 5 bases and J by 5 bases, with 16 bases between them. The CDR3 is CASSTLQGRHEQYF. The CDR3 DNA is TGTGCCAGCAGCACCCTCCAGGGGCGGCACGAGCAGTACTTC.

The V call is TRBV6-5, the J call TRBJ2-1; D not resolved. The CDR3 has 13 residues. The V end was cut by 2 bases, the J end by 4 bases, with 6 bases between. Per the germline V gene, CDR1 is MNHEY and CDR2 is SVGAGI. Written as DNA, the CDR3 is TGTGCCAGCAGTTACCTTCGGTACAATGAGCAGTTCTTC. Amino acids: CASSYLRYNEQFF.

This clone appeared once. The chain links TRBV7-8 to TRBJ2-3, with D uncertain. The germline V gene encodes CDR1 SGHVS and CDR2 FQNEAQ. V was cut by 1 base and J by 6 bases, with 5 bases left in between. CDR3 length: 12 residues. CDR3 nucleotides: TGTGCCAGCAGCTTAGTAGGGGATACGCAGTATTTT. Protein product: CASSLVGDTQYF.

A remark on this clone: Distinct nucleotide sequences in the sample also encode this CDR3. The chain employs TRBV3-1 (or the pseudogene TRBV3-2) and TRBJ1-2, with TRBD1 matching 7 bases. The CDR3 consists of 13 residues. The germline V gene encodes CDR1 LGHDT and CDR2 YNNKEL (reference sequence). V was clipped by 1 base and J by 7 bases; unmatched bases: 3. The CDR3 protein is CASSQGQGSGYTF. The CDR3 DNA sequence: TGTGCCAGCAGCCAAGGACAGGGATCTGGCTACACCTTC.

The chain links TRBV14 to TRBJ1-2; TRBD1 matches at 9 bases. Germline lookup yields CDR1 SGHDN and CDR2 FVKESK. V gave up 4 bases and J gave up 2 bases; unmatched junction bases: 8. The CDR3 sequence is 16 residues long. The CDR3 sequence is CASSPRYTGGNYGYTF. The CDR3 DNA reads as TGTGCCAGCAGCCCAAGATACACAGGGGGCAACTATGGCTACACCTTC.

J is TRBJ2-5 and V is TRBV30; 9 bases are shared with TRBD2. CDR1 and CDR2 (germline): GTSNPN, SVGIG (reference sequence). V lost 4 bases and J lost 0; bases outside the gene matches: 6. This CDR3 region has 15 residues. The CDR3 sequence is CAWTSGGIHQETQYF. The DNA for the CDR3 is TGTGCCTGGACGAGCGGGGGGATACACCAAGAGACCCAGTACTTC.

This clone was seen only a few times. V gene TRBV3-1 (or the pseudogene TRBV3-2) combines with J gene TRBJ1-2, with D possibly being TRBD1 (5 bases). Germline V lookup: CDR1 LGHDT, CDR2 YNNKEL (reference sequence). The CDR3 has 14 amino acids. V was trimmed by 1 base and J by 4 bases, leaving 10 bases between them. The CDR3 reads CASSQGGGAYGYTF. DNA of the CDR3: TGTGCCAGCAGCCAAGGAGGAGGGGCCTATGGCTACACCTTC.

V is TRBV5-5 and J is TRBJ2-2, with D maybe TRBD2 (6 bases). Between the trimmed V and J ends, which lost 5 bases and 0 bases, there was a span of 8 bases. Germline V gives CDR1 SGHKS, CDR2 YYEKEE (reference sequence). This CDR3 has 14 residues. CDR3 sequence (DNA): TGTGCCAGCAGGGGGGGTGCGAACACCGGGGAGCTGTTTTTT. Its translation is CASRGGANTGELFF.

This sequence joins TRBV3-1 (or the pseudogene TRBV3-2) and TRBJ2-1, with D perhaps matching TRBD2 (5 bases). The CDR3 spans 14 residues. Germline-derived CDR1 and CDR2 are LGHDT and YNNKEL (reference sequence). The ends were cut back, 1 base at V and 1 base at J, with 5 bases in the middle. CDR3 in DNA: TGTGCCAGCAGCCAAGCGGGGTCCTACAATGAGCAGTTCTTC. This sequence encodes CASSQAGSYNEQFF.

The chain is built from TRBV6-5 and TRBJ1-1; D not resolved. CDR3 length: 15 amino acids. The V gene lost 0 bases and the J gene lost 0 bases, with 8 bases spanning the gap. CDR1 and CDR2 (germline): MNHEY, SVGAGI. The chain's CDR3 is CASSYSQNMNTEAFF. Here the CDR3 DNA reads TGTGCCAGCAGTTACTCACAGAACATGAACACTGAAGCTTTCTTT.

This sequence joins TRBV5-6 and TRBJ2-3; TRBD1 might be the D (6 bases). The germline gives CDR1 SGHDT, CDR2 YYEEEE. The CDR3 consists of 14 residues. V was pared by 4 bases and J by 3 bases, with 12 bases between. The CDR3: CASSRRGTTDTQYF. DNA of the CDR3: TGTGCCAGCAGCCGTAGGGGGACGACAGATACGCAGTATTTT.

V is TRBV7-2 and J is TRBJ1-1, with D tentatively TRBD1 (5 bases). Germline CDR1 and CDR2: SGHTA and FQGNSA. V lost 0 bases and J lost 6, with 14 bases in between. The CDR3 extends over 15 amino acids. For the CDR3, the DNA is TGTGCCAGCAGCTTAGCCCAGGGAAGTTGGTCTGAAGCTTTCTTT. It encodes CASSLAQGSWSEAFF. Full variable domain (outside the CDR3, taken from reference TRBV7-2 and TRBJ1-1): GAGVSQSPSNKVTEKGKDVELRCDPISGHTALYWYRQSLGQGLEFLIYFQGNSAPDKSGLPSDRFSAERTGGSVSTLTIQRTQQEDSAVYLCASSLAQGSWSEAFFGQGTRLTVV.

This chain uses TRBV6-1 with TRBJ1-5, with D possibly TRBD1 on 5 matching bases. Trimming stripped 2 bases from V and 6 bases from J, with 11 bases between. Germline loops: CDR1 MNHNS, CDR2 SASEGT. This CDR3 comprises 14 residues. The CDR3 loop reads CASSEKGITQPQHF. CDR3 DNA: TGTGCCAGCAGTGAAAAGGGGATCACTCAGCCCCAGCATTTT.

The genes are TRBV30 and TRBJ1-2; D not resolved. Germline V CDR1 and CDR2: GTSNPN, SVGIG (reference sequence). The CDR3 sequence is 13 residues long. V was trimmed by 0 bases and J by 2 bases, leaving 7 bases between them. CDR3 region: CAWSVQANYGYTF. The CDR3 DNA sequence: TGTGCCTGGAGTGTACAAGCAAACTATGGCTACACCTTC.

This clone has a single count. The chain combines TRBV6-2 or TRBV6-3 with TRBJ2-1; 9 nucleotides agree with TRBD2. V lost 5 bases, J lost 1 base, and 3 bases stayed unmatched. CDR3 length equals 15 residues. CDR1 and CDR2 from the germline V gene are MNHEY and SVGEGT. CDR3 bases: TGTGCCAGCAGTAGAGCGGGGGGTTCCTACAATGAGCAGTTCTTC. Protein sequence: CASSRAGGSYNEQFF.

This clone was recorded once. CDR3 DNA: TGCGCCAGCAGCCTGCAGGCGGCCAACACTGAAGCTTTCTTT. This translates into CASSLQAANTEAFF. The chain uses TRBV5-1 and TRBJ1-1; D remains unclear. Germline CDR1 reads SGHRS; CDR2 reads YFSETQ. This CDR3 is 14 amino acids long. Trimming stripped 4 bases from V and 2 bases from J, with 12 bases between.

The chain recombines TRBV7-2 with TRBJ2-7, with TRBD2 identical over 8 bases. Germline V gives CDR1 SGHTA, CDR2 FQGNSA. V lost 5 bases to trimming and J lost 9 bases; unmatched junction nucleotides: 15. The CDR3 totals 15 residues. Here the CDR3 reads CASSLPSVGGVAQYF. The CDR3 DNA reads TGTGCCAGCAGCCTACCCTCTGTCGGGGGGGTTGCGCAGTACTTC.

This clone occurred once. The genes are TRBV30 and TRBJ1-5; no clear D. Looked up from germline, CDR1 is GTSNPN and CDR2 is SVGIG (reference sequence). The CDR3 extends over 14 amino acids. Trimming took 1 base from V and 2 from J, leaving 9 bases between them. The CDR3, as DNA: TGTGCCTGGAGTGCTGGGATTGGCAATCAGCCCCAGCATTTT. This translates into CAWSAGIGNQPQHF.